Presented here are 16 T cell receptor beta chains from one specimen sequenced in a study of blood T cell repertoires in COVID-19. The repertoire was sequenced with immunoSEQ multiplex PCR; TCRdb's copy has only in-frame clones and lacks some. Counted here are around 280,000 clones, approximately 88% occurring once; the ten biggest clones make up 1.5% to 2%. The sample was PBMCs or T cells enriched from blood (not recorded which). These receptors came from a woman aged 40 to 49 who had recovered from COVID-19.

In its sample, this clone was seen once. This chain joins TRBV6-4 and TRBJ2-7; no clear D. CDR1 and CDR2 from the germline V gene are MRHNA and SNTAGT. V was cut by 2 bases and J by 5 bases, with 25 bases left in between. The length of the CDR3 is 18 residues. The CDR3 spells CASSDLFTLWSIDNEQYF. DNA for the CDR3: TGTGCCAGCAGTGACCTATTTACGTTATGGTCCATAGACAACGAGCAGTACTTC.

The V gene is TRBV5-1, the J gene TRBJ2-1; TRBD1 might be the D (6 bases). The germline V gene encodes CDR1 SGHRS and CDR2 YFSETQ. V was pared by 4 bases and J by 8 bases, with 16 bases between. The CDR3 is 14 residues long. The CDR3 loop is CASSGGRRSDEQFF. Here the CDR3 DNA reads TGCGCCAGCAGCGGGGGCCGTCGGTCGGATGAGCAGTTCTTC.

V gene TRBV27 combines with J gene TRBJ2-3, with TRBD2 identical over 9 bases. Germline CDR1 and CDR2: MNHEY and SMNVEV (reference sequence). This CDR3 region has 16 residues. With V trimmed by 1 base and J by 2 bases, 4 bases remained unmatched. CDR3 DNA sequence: TGTGCCAGCAGTTTATTGCTAGCGGGGCACACAGATACGCAGTATTTT. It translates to CASSLLLAGHTDTQYF.

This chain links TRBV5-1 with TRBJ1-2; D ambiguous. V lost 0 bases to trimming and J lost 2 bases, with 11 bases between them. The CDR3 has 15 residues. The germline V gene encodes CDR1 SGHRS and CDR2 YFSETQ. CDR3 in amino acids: CASSLAGSENYGYTF. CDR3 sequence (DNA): TGCGCCAGCAGCTTGGCCGGCAGCGAGAACTATGGCTACACCTTC. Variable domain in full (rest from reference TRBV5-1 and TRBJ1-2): KAGVTQTPRYLIKTRGQQVTLSCSPISGHRSVSWYQQTPGQGLQFLFEYFSETQRNKGNFPGRFSGRQFSNSRSEMNVSTLELGDSALYLCASSLAGSENYGYTFGSGTRLTVV.

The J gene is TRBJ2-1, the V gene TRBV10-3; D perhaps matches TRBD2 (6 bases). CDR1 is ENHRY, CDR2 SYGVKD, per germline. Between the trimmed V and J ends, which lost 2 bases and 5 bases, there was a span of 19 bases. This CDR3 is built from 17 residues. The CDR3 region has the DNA TGTGCCATCAGTGAGAGCGGTAGGCCTAGCGTTCACAATGAGCAGTTCTTC. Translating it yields CAISESGRPSVHNEQFF.

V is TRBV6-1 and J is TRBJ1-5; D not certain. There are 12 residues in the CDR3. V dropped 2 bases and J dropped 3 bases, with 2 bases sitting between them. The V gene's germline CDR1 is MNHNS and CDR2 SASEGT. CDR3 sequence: CASSEYNQPQHF. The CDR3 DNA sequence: TGTGCCAGCAGTGAATACAATCAGCCCCAGCATTTT.

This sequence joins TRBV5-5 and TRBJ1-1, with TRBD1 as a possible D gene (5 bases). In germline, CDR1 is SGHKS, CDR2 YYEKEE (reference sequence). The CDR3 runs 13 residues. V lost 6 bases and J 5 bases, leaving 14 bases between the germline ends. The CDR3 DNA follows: TGTGCCAGCAAACCCTTGGGGCGAACTGAAGCTTTCTTT. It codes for CASKPLGRTEAFF.

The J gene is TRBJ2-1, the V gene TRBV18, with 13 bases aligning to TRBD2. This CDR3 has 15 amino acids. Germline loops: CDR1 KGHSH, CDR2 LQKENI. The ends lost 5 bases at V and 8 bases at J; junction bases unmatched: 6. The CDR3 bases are TGTGCCAGCTCAAGGACTAGCGGGGGCGGGTATGAGCAGTTCTTC. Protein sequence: CASSRTSGGGYEQFF. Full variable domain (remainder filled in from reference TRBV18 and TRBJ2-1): NAGVMQNPRHLVRRRGQEARLRCSPMKGHSHVYWYRQLPEEGLKFMVYLQKENIIDESGMPKERFSAEFPKEGPSILRIQQVVRGDSAAYFCASSRTSGGGYEQFFGPGTRLTVL.

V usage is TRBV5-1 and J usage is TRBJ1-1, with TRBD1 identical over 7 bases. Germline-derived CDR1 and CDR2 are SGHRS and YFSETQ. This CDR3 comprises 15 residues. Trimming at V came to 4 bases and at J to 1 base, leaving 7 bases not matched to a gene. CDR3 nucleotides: TGCGCCAGCAGCGCCCCCGGGACAGAGAACACTGAAGCTTTCTTT. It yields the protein CASSAPGTENTEAFF. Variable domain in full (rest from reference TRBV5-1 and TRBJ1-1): KAGVTQTPRYLIKTRGQQVTLSCSPISGHRSVSWYQQTPGQGLQFLFEYFSETQRNKGNFPGRFSGRQFSNSRSEMNVSTLELGDSALYLCASSAPGTENTEAFFGQGTRLTVV.

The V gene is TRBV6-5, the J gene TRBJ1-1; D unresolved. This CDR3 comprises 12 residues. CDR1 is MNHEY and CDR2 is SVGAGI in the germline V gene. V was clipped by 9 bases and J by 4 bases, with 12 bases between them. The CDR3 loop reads CASFRVSTEAFF. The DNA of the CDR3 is TGTGCCAGTTTCCGTGTGAGCACTGAAGCTTTCTTT.

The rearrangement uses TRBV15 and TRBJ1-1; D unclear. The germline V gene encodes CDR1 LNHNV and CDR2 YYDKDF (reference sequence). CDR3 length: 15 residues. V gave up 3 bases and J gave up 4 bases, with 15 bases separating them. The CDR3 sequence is CATSSLRTWGTEAFF. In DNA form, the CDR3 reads TGTGCCACCAGCAGCCTCCGGACTTGGGGCACTGAAGCTTTCTTT.

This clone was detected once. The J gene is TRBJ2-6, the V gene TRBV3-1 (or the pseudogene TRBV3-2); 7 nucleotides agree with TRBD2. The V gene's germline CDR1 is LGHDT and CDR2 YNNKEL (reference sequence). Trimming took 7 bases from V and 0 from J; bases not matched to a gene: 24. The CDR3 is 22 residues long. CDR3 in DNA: TGTGCCAGCATGGGGGTGAGGCAGGGAGGGACGGAGAACCTCTCTGGGGCCAACGTCCTGACTTTC. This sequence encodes CASMGVRQGGTENLSGANVLTF.

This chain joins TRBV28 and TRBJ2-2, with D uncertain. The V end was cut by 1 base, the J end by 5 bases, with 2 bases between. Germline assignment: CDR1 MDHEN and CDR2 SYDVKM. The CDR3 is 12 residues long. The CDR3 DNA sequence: TGTGCCAGCAGTTTATTAACCGGGGAGCTGTTTTTT. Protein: CASSLLTGELFF.

Here the CDR3 DNA reads TGTGCCTGGAGTAAGCGGGGCGCCTCTAACTATGGCTACACCTTC. Protein product: CAWSKRGASNYGYTF. The chain carries TRBV30 and TRBJ1-2; tentative D call: TRBD1 (5 bases). From germline, CDR1 is GTSNPN and CDR2 SVGIG (reference sequence). The V and J ends lost 2 bases and 0 bases respectively, with 13 bases between them. The CDR3 contains 15 residues.

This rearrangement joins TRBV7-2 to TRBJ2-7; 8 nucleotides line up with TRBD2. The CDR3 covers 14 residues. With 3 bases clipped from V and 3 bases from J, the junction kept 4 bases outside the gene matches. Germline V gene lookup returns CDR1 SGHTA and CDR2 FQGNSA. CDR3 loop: CASSFGGGRYEQYF. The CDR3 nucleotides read TGTGCCAGCAGCTTCGGCGGGGGGCGCTACGAGCAGTACTTC.

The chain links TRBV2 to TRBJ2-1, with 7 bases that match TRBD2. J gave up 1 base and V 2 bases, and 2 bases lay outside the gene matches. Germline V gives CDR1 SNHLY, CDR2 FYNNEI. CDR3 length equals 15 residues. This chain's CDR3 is CASSERLASYNEQFF. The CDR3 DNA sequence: TGTGCCAGCAGTGAACGACTAGCATCCTACAATGAGCAGTTCTTC.